The clone carrying this T cell receptor beta chain was seen a few times. The antigen remains undetermined. A read error is likely, as this CDR3 ends without the conserved phenylalanine or tryptophan. The DNA is left out, because the CDR3 cannot be placed on it with certainty; the CDR3 is given as TCRdb lists it. This sample was included in a study of immune cell composition in non-small cell lung cancer. Sequencing was performed with immunoSEQ multiplex PCR; in TCRdb, only in-frame clones are kept and a portion is missing. The sample gives about 13,000 clones, roughly 70% of which show up once; 14% is in the top ten. Findings of the study overall: Adenocarcinomas with higher top tumour-associated clone frequency had more reactive TILs. Lung adenocarcinomas had lower top 10 clone scores and clonality than squamous tumours. It was not proven that tumour-reactive clones equal dominant tumour-associated clones.

The V gene's germline CDR1 is SGHNT and CDR2 YYREEE (reference sequence). Ends included, the CDR3 has 10 residues. This clonotype originated in a human donor with non-small cell lung cancer. Sample: lung tumor tissue. The genes are TRBV5-4 and TRBJ1-2; the table assigns TRBD1, which was not confirmed against the DNA. The CDR3 spells CASSLRQLCC.